Listed here are 11 T cell receptor beta chains from one sample, sequenced in a study of cytomegalovirus exposure and HLA in healthy donors. PCR primers comprised 60 Vbeta and 13 Jbeta primers. Clones were sequenced by immunoSEQ multiplex PCR, and TCRdb holds only the in-frame ones, with some missing. The profile shows about 140,000 clones, about 78% of them singletons. The source material was PBMCs. The receptor source for this set is a man aged 35 to 55 in good health and CMV-seropositive.

With respect to this clone: Other DNA sequences of this sample code for an identical CDR3. The chain recombines TRBV6-5 with TRBJ1-4, with unresolved D. Trimming took 2 bases from V and 0 from J, leaving 7 bases between them. CDR1 and CDR2 (germline): MNHEY, SVGAGI. The CDR3 covers 15 residues. As DNA, the CDR3 is TGTGCCAGCAGTTACGGCGGGGCAACTAATGAAAAACTGTTTTTT. Its protein is CASSYGGATNEKLFF.

The V gene is TRBV6-6, the J gene TRBJ1-1; the match to TRBD1 covers 10 bases. Germline V CDR1 and CDR2: MNHNY, SVGAGI (reference sequence). CDR3 length: 15 residues. V lost 4 bases to trimming and J lost 5 bases; unmatched junction nucleotides: 7. The CDR3 sequence: CASSSTGTGDTEAFF. In nucleotides, the CDR3 is TGTGCCAGCAGTTCGACCGGGACAGGGGATACTGAAGCTTTCTTT.

V usage is TRBV14 and J usage is TRBJ2-2, with 7 bases matching TRBD1. After removal of 4 bases from V and 0 bases from J, the junction contained 11 bases not matched to a gene. There are 18 residues in the CDR3. Germline assignment: CDR1 SGHDN and CDR2 FVKESK. The CDR3 loop is CASSRRPTGASNTGELFF. The CDR3 DNA sequence: TGTGCCAGCAGCCGCAGACCCACAGGGGCCTCGAACACCGGGGAGCTGTTTTTT.

This chain joins TRBV2 and TRBJ2-7, with 10 nucleotides matching TRBD1. Germline trimming cut 6 bases from V and 6 bases from J; bases unmatched to any gene: 11. Germline V gene data show CDR1 as SNHLY and CDR2 as FYNNEI. There are 15 residues in the CDR3. In nucleotides, the CDR3 is TGTGCCAGCAGAGAAAGGACAGGGGGATTTGGCGAGCAGTACTTC. Residues: CASRERTGGFGEQYF.

J is TRBJ2-3 and V is TRBV30, with D perhaps TRBD2 (6 bases). The CDR3 is 15 amino acids. Per the germline V gene, CDR1 is GTSNPN and CDR2 is SVGIG (reference sequence). Trimming cost V 2 bases and J 0 bases, with 12 bases left between them. The CDR3 protein is CAWSWLAKSTDTQYF. In DNA, the CDR3 is TGTGCCTGGAGTTGGCTAGCGAAGAGCACAGATACGCAGTATTTT.

Only one count was recorded for this clone. V and J are TRBV6-1 and TRBJ2-7, with 8 bases that match TRBD1. Germline V gene sequence: CDR1 MNHNS, CDR2 SASEGT. The CDR3 is 15 residues long. The V and J ends lost 6 bases and 5 bases, in that order; junction bases with no gene match: 12. The CDR3 nucleotides read TGTGCCAGCAGGAAGAGGACAGGGTTCTTCCACGAGCAGTACTTC. Amino acids: CASRKRTGFFHEQYF.

The V call is TRBV11-2, the J call TRBJ1-5; no definite D call. CDR1 is SGHAT and CDR2 is FQNNGV in the germline V gene. The CDR3 has 13 residues. The V end was cut by 1 base, the J end by 6 bases, with 7 bases between. CDR3 amino acids: CASSLVFGQPQHF. CDR3 in DNA: TGTGCCAGCAGCTTAGTTTTCGGTCAGCCCCAGCATTTT.

Written as DNA, the CDR3 is TGTGCCAGCAGCGCAGGTGAAGCTTTCTTT. Amino acid sequence: CASSAGEAFF. The chain recombines TRBV7-2 with TRBJ1-1; D is undetermined. V lost 5 bases, J lost 7 bases, and 5 bases lay in between. The CDR3 length is 10 residues. From germline, CDR1 is SGHTA and CDR2 FQGNSA.

This clone has only a few counts. This sample also contains other DNA sequences that code for the same CDR3. The chain links TRBV2 to TRBJ2-1; 9 bases match TRBD1. J gave up 3 bases and V 6 bases, and 6 bases lay outside the gene matches. Germline V gene data show CDR1 as SNHLY and CDR2 as FYNNEI. The CDR3 loop spans 15 amino acids. CDR3 in amino acids: CASRGGTGSYNEQFF. Here the CDR3 DNA reads TGTGCCAGCAGGGGGGGGACAGGGAGCTACAATGAGCAGTTCTTC.

The chain has TRBV19 and TRBJ2-7; D not resolved. Trimming shortened V by 1 base and J by 3 bases, and 16 bases separated the two germline ends. This CDR3 spans 16 amino acids. The germline CDR1 and CDR2 sequences are LNHDA and SQIVND (reference sequence). The chain's CDR3 is CASSIGAMGPFYEQYF. CDR3 nucleotide sequence: TGTGCCAGTAGTATAGGGGCAATGGGCCCCTTCTACGAGCAGTACTTC.

This clone was recorded once. The chain uses TRBV5-1 and TRBJ1-2; D is perhaps TRBD1 (5 bases). Trimming removed 4 bases from V and 3 bases from J, with 10 bases in between. The V gene's germline CDR1 is SGHRS and CDR2 YFSETQ. The CDR3 covers 13 residues. Here the CDR3 reads CASSDSPDYGYTF. The DNA for the CDR3 is TGCGCCAGCAGCGACAGCCCCGACTATGGCTACACCTTC.